The text below deals with one TCR beta chain. Its antigen is not known. TCRdb used MiXCR to reprocess the RT-PCR reads, holding one entry per CDR3 protein. The table records some 300,000 distinct CDR3 sequences, about 20% of them present only once. This entry comes from a study of response to subunit inactivated influenza vaccine. This CDR3 contains 15 residues. Per the germline V gene, CDR1 is KGHSH and CDR2 is LQKENI. The germline V and J ends were trimmed by 2 bases and 10 bases, with 15 bases remaining between them. Regarding the study as a whole: There was a suggestion from the authors that each seasonal influenza vaccination recruits few new T cells.

The sample was PBMCs from blood, taken roughly 20 months after vaccination. The sequence was collected from a man aged 50-75 years who received an inactivated influenza vaccine. The rearrangement uses TRBV18 and TRBJ1-6; D perhaps matches TRBD1 (6 bases). DNA of the CDR3: TGTGCCAGCTCACCAGGACAGCTCGTCGGGTCACCCCTCCACTTT. Its translation: CASSPGQLVGSPLHF.